A selection of T cell receptor beta chains follows, all from one sample in a study of vaccination and CD4 T cells after COVID-19. MiXCR, run by TCRdb on the PCR reads, gives a single entry per CDR3 protein. The sample holds about 14,000 distinct CDR3 sequences, roughly 48% seen once. These receptors' antigens are unknown. Sequencing was done on a sample of CD4+ T cells from blood, cultured in vitro. These TCRs come from a human donor who had recovered from COVID-19. CDR3s leave out the opening cysteine and the closing phenylalanine or tryptophan.

>TRBJ1-6|TRBV15
ATSIRGSSYNSPLH
>TRBJ1-2|TRBV12-3/TRBV12-4
ASSYNYGYT
>TRBJ1-4|TRBV5-4
ASSLVGTGNEKLF
>TRBJ1-1|TRBV12-3/TRBV12-4
ASSIQGDTEAF
>TRBJ2-3|TRBV20-1
SETGPSADTQY
>TRBJ1-6|TRBV11-2
ASSFRGKSPLH
>TRBJ1-1|TRBV7-8
ASSLGQLFEAF
>TRBJ2-4|TRBV6-1
ASSIQGHGKNIQY
>TRBJ2-1|TRBV2
ASSWVYRGEQF
>TRBJ1-6|TRBV20-1
SARRTAIGNSPLH
>TRBJ1-3|TRBV28
ASSPWGQGLGNTIY
>TRBJ2-2|TRBV7-8
ASILAAYGPINTGELF
>TRBJ2-3|TRBV5-1
ASSSTSGTDTQY
>TRBJ1-5|TRBV5-1
ASSFRGGDQPQH
>TRBJ1-3|TRBV19
ASSARYSGNTIY
>TRBJ2-5|TRBV7-3
ASSLGSQETQY
>TRBJ1-5|TRBV7-8
ASSLGSARGGDQPQH
>TRBJ1-5|TRBV12-3/TRBV12-4
ASSYRPGTGSPQH
>TRBJ1-1|TRBV6-1
ASSLGQGATEAF
>TRBJ2-7|TRBV7-7
ASSPGKAYEQY
>TRBJ2-1|TRBV20-1
SAYAPEVEQF
>TRBJ2-7|TRBV15
ATHRDCRYEQY
>TRBJ1-1|TRBV18
ASSPLGSGTGDTEAF